The present T cell receptor (beta chain) was sequenced within a study of T cell responses to AZD1222 COVID-19 vaccine. Per the germline V gene, CDR1 is LGHNA and CDR2 is YSLEER. Trimming removed 0 bases from V and 2 bases from J, with 14 bases in between. The CDR3 runs 16 residues. Points from the study as a whole: Reports say nearly half of spike-specific TCRs go after unmutated variant regions.

This clone was picked up one time. Its antigen remains unknown. Here immunoSEQ multiplex PCR was the method, and the copy in TCRdb shows in-frame clones only, minus some. The sample yields around 120,000 clones, over 80% seen once. V usage is TRBV4-3 and J usage is TRBJ2-7; D gene unclear. This receptor was obtained from an adult in good health. The sample here was peripheral blood, taken on day 0 of AZD1222 vaccination. The CDR3 protein is CASSQDRAVLAYEQYF. DNA for the CDR3: TGCGCCAGCAGCCAAGATCGGGCGGTTCTCGCCTACGAGCAGTACTTC.